This TCR beta chain originates from a study of blood T cell repertoires in COVID-19. Study details: COVID-19 samples collected from the United States, Italy and Spain covered acute and convalescent phases. From T cells, B-cell-depleted T cells, or PBMCs came the material, which was cDNA or gDNA.

Germline CDR1 LGHDT, CDR2 YNNKEL (reference sequence). The junction had 5 bases not matched to a gene; V was cut back by 4 bases and J by 2 bases. There are 16 residues in the CDR3. Measured with immunoSEQ multiplex PCR; TCRdb has only the in-frame clones, and not every one. The repertoire includes hundreds of thousands of clones, more than 80% of them detected once, and more than 1.4% sits in the top ten. The sequence came from a young woman with active or convalescent COVID-19. The sample comprised peripheral blood. The chain combines TRBV3-1 (or the pseudogene TRBV3-2) with TRBJ1-5; 10 nucleotides align to TRBD1. CDR3 bases: TGTGCCAGCAGCCGGTCGGACAGGGGGGGCAATCAGCCCCAGCATTTT. It translates to CASSRSDRGGNQPQHF.